This is a list of T cell receptor beta chains from one sample in a study of blood T cell repertoires in COVID-19. Clones were read by immunoSEQ multiplex PCR, and TCRdb kept only the in-frame ones, dropping some. The sample includes some 300,000 clones, nearly 90% of them seen just once. Source material: PBMCs or T cells enriched from blood (not recorded which). These receptors came from a woman aged 25-40 years who had recovered from COVID-19. The CDR3 runs from the conserved cysteine through the conserved F or W. The D gene is left open where the match is weak. Rows may omit the clone size; those that give it use once, few, many or a size class.

j_call,clone_size,d_call,cdr3_length,v_call,cdr3_aa,cdr3_nt
TRBJ2-1,-,-,13,TRBV11-3,CASSLSGNNEQFF,TGTGCCAGCAGCTTAAGCGGTAACAATGAGCAGTTCTTC
TRBJ2-6,once,-,13,TRBV24-1,CATGPSWANVLTF,TGTGCCACCGGGCCTTCGTGGGCCAACGTCCTGACTTTC
TRBJ2-7,-,TRBD1,12,TRBV9,CASSEGQGAQYF,TGTGCCAGCAGCGAGGGACAGGGGGCGCAGTACTTC
TRBJ1-1,-,-,13,TRBV7-3,CASSLGHKTEAFF,TGTGCCAGCAGCTTGGGGCATAAAACTGAAGCTTTCTTT
TRBJ1-2,-,TRBD1,15,TRBV4-2,CASSQTGTELYGYTF,TGTGCCAGCAGCCAGACCGGGACAGAACTTTATGGCTACACCTTC
TRBJ2-6,-,-,15,TRBV5-8,CASSLGSSGANVLTF,TGTGCCAGCAGCTTGGGGAGCTCTGGGGCCAACGTCCTGACTTTC
TRBJ2-1,-,-,17,TRBV27,CASTIVGSGVGLNEQFF,TGTGCCAGCACCATTGTCGGCTCGGGAGTGGGTCTAAATGAGCAGTTCTTC
TRBJ2-5,-,-,13,TRBV7-3,CASSLGPGGTQYF,TGTGCCAGCAGCCTTGGACCTGGAGGGACCCAGTACTTC
TRBJ1-4,-,TRBD1,16,TRBV7-9,CASSLAGTGFSEKLFF,TGTGCCAGCAGCTTAGCGGGGACAGGGTTTTCTGAAAAACTGTTTTTT
TRBJ1-4,-,-,18,TRBV27,CASTTYSGKADTNEKLFF,TGTGCCAGCACCACGTATTCGGGAAAGGCTGATACTAATGAAAAACTGTTTTTT
TRBJ2-7,-,-,15,TRBV28,CASSPHTGGAYEQYF,TGTGCCAGCAGTCCGCATACAGGGGGGGCCTACGAGCAGTACTTC
TRBJ2-7,-,TRBD2,14,TRBV9,CASSVRAGVGEQYF,TGTGCCAGCAGCGTACGGGCGGGAGTGGGCGAGCAGTACTTC
TRBJ2-3,-,-,12,TRBV7-3,CASSLNRDTQYF,TGTGCCAGCAGCTTAAATCGGGATACGCAGTATTTT
TRBJ1-2,-,-,14,TRBV25-1,CASSDRAPGYGYTF,TGTGCCAGCAGTGACAGGGCCCCAGGCTATGGCTACACCTTC
TRBJ1-1,-,-,16,TRBV25-1,CASSEWAAGDWAEAFF,TGTGCCAGCAGTGAATGGGCCGCAGGGGATTGGGCTGAAGCTTTCTTT
TRBJ2-2,-,TRBD2,14,TRBV6-5,CASMIGRTSGELFF,TGTGCCAGCATGATCGGGAGGACAAGCGGGGAGCTGTTTTTT
TRBJ2-1,-,TRBD1,15,TRBV10-3,CAISALSGGYNEQFF,TGTGCCATCAGTGCGCTTTCAGGGGGCTACAATGAGCAGTTCTTC
TRBJ2-1,-,-,15,TRBV7-3,CASSLGADYHNEQFF,TGTGCCAGCAGCTTAGGGGCGGACTATCACAATGAGCAGTTCTTC
TRBJ2-2,-,TRBD2,16,TRBV5-1,CASNPIGTSATGELFF,TGCGCCAGCAATCCAATAGGGACTAGCGCGACCGGGGAGCTGTTTTTT
TRBJ2-7,-,TRBD1,15,TRBV20-1,CSASRQGLDSYEQYF,TGCAGTGCTAGTCGACAGGGGCTAGACTCCTACGAGCAGTACTTC
TRBJ2-1,-,TRBD2,15,TRBV5-1,CASSLTSGAYNEQFF,TGCGCCAGCAGCCTCACTAGCGGGGCCTACAATGAGCAGTTCTTC
TRBJ1-3,-,-,16,TRBV6-6,CASSYGGAESGNTIYF,TGTGCCAGCAGTTACGGCGGAGCTGAATCTGGAAACACCATATATTTT
TRBJ2-2,once,TRBD1,16,TRBV24-1,CATSESGTARAQELFF,TGTGCCACCAGTGAATCCGGGACAGCCCGAGCGCAGGAGCTGTTTTTT
TRBJ1-5,-,-,14,TRBV27,CASSGGGPYQPQHF,TGTGCCAGCAGTGGCGGAGGGCCATATCAGCCCCAGCATTTT
TRBJ1-3,-,TRBD1,18,TRBV18,CASSPTGTGLDSGNTIYF,TGTGCCAGCTCACCGACCGGGACAGGGTTAGACTCTGGAAACACCATATATTTT
TRBJ1-2,few,-,14,TRBV30,CAWSRRISNYGYTF,TGTGCCTGGTCCCGCAGAATCTCTAACTATGGCTACACCTTC
TRBJ1-4,-,TRBD1,15,TRBV6-1,CASSDRGIANEKLFF,TGTGCCAGCAGTGACAGGGGGATCGCTAATGAAAAACTGTTTTTT
TRBJ2-1,-,-,11,TRBV19,CASSITDQQFF,TGTGCCAGTAGTATAACAGACCAGCAGTTCTTC
TRBJ1-2,-,TRBD1,13,TRBV24-1,CATSGDRGYGYTF,TGTGCCACCAGTGGGGACAGGGGGTATGGCTACACCTTC
TRBJ2-1,-,-,13,TRBV30,CAWNPPGLNEQFF,TGTGCCTGGAACCCCCCGGGGTTGAATGAGCAGTTCTTC
TRBJ1-2,-,-,13,TRBV9,CASSVQGGYGYTF,TGTGCCAGCAGCGTACAGGGTGGCTATGGCTACACCTTC
TRBJ1-5,-,-,12,TRBV20-1,CSAGDGDQPQHF,TGCAGTGCTGGTGACGGGGATCAGCCCCAGCATTTT
TRBJ2-5,-,TRBD2,17,TRBV24-1,CATSDFRAGGLQETQYF,TGTGCCACCAGTGATTTCCGAGCGGGAGGGCTCCAAGAGACCCAGTACTTC
TRBJ2-1,-,TRBD2,15,TRBV5-4,CASSLDLAGINEQFF,TGTGCCAGCAGCTTGGACCTAGCGGGAATCAATGAGCAGTTCTTC
TRBJ1-3,once,-,15,TRBV4-1,CASSQVGLSGNTIYF,TGCGCCAGCAGCCAAGTGGGGCTCTCTGGAAACACCATATATTTT
TRBJ2-7,once,-,13,TRBV28,CASNLGRVYEQYF,TGTGCCAGCAACTTGGGCAGGGTCTACGAGCAGTACTTC
TRBJ2-5,-,-,12,TRBV7-9,CANQQGEETQYF,TGTGCCAACCAACAGGGTGAAGAGACCCAGTACTTC
TRBJ2-5,-,-,16,TRBV5-1,CASSPQGGGYQETQYF,TGCGCCAGCAGCCCGCAGGGTGGGGGGTACCAAGAGACCCAGTACTTC
TRBJ2-7,-,-,12,TRBV5-4,CASSLDVSVQYF,TGTGCCAGCAGCTTGGACGTTAGTGTGCAGTACTTC
TRBJ1-1,once,-,12,TRBV28,CASNAGVVAAFF,TGTGCCAGCAACGCGGGGGTTGTGGCGGCTTTCTTT
TRBJ1-1,-,TRBD1,15,TRBV30,CAWSYGQGALAEAFF,TGTGCCTGGAGTTATGGGCAGGGGGCTTTAGCTGAAGCTTTCTTT
TRBJ1-1,-,TRBD1,12,TRBV7-2,CASSSDRGEAFF,TGTGCCAGCAGTTCGGACAGGGGGGAAGCTTTCTTT
TRBJ2-2,-,-,17,TRBV13,CASSQTPGGPATGELFF,TGTGCCAGCAGCCAGACCCCCGGAGGGCCGGCCACCGGGGAGCTGTTTTTT
TRBJ1-3,-,-,16,TRBV2,CASRGGPPNSGNTIYF,TGTGCCAGCAGAGGGGGACCGCCTAACTCTGGAAACACCATATATTTT
TRBJ1-6,-,TRBD1,14,TRBV23-1,CASRIQGGEMALHF,TGCGCCAGCAGGATTCAGGGGGGTGAGATGGCCCTCCACTTT
TRBJ2-7,-,-,15,TRBV6-5,CASSYSYSPGYEQYF,TGTGCCAGCAGTTACTCGTACAGCCCAGGATACGAGCAGTACTTC
TRBJ2-5,-,TRBD2,16,TRBV4-1,CASSQGSGTRQETQYF,TGCGCCAGCAGCCAGGGGTCCGGGACTAGGCAAGAGACCCAGTACTTC
TRBJ1-5,once,-,16,TRBV28,CASSHEKRGSNQPQHF,TGTGCCAGCAGTCACGAAAAAAGGGGGAGCAATCAGCCCCAGCATTTT
TRBJ1-5,-,-,15,TRBV7-8,CASSFQGRFNQPQHF,TGTGCCAGCAGCTTTCAGGGGCGATTCAATCAGCCCCAGCATTTT
TRBJ2-3,-,-,15,TRBV9,CASSVEDSDTDTQYF,TGTGCCAGCAGCGTAGAAGATAGCGACACAGATACGCAGTATTTT